The 7 T cell receptor beta chains given below trace back to one sample, sequenced in a study of shared clonotypes between healthy human individuals. Profiling relied on immunoSEQ multiplex PCR, and the TCRdb table lists in-frame clones only, not all of them. The data contain roughly 1,500,000 clones, 98% of them singletons. Sequences were obtained from naive CD4+ T cells sorted from blood. The subset here: CD45RA+ positively selected. These receptor sequences come from a man aged 25-45 years in good health.

The V and J genes are TRBV18 and TRBJ1-2; D is possibly TRBD1 (5 bases). CDR1 KGHSH and CDR2 LQKENI come from the germline V gene. V shed 3 bases and J shed 7 bases, with 21 bases lying between them. This CDR3 spans 16 amino acids. The CDR3 loop is CASSPTVPTATFGYTF. The CDR3 DNA follows: TGTGCCAGCTCACCGACGGTGCCGACAGCTACTTTTGGCTACACCTTC. The variable domain in full, with the rest retrieved from reference TRBV18 and TRBJ1-2, is NAGVMQNPRHLVRRRGQEARLRCSPMKGHSHVYWYRQLPEEGLKFMVYLQKENIIDESGMPKERFSAEFPKEGPSILRIQQVVRGDSAAYFCASSPTVPTATFGYTFGSGTRLTVV.

This clone appeared once. The V gene is TRBV25-1, the J gene TRBJ2-1, with 7 bases fitting TRBD1. Trimming at V came to 5 bases and at J to 1 base, leaving 2 bases not matched to a gene. Germline lookup yields CDR1 MGHDK and CDR2 SYGVNS. The CDR3 spans 14 residues. Written as DNA, the CDR3 is TGTGCCAGCAGTCCGACAGGGTCCTACAATGAGCAGTTCTTC. Its translation: CASSPTGSYNEQFF.

This chain joins TRBV9 and TRBJ2-5; TRBD2 matches at 9 bases. V lost 4 bases to trimming and J lost 5 bases; unmatched junction nucleotides: 6. The germline CDR1 and CDR2 sequences are SGDLS and YYNGEE. This CDR3 has 14 amino acids. The CDR3 DNA is TGTGCCAGCAGCTTCAGCGGGAGGTGGGAGACCCAGTACTTC. Its protein is CASSFSGRWETQYF.

This sequence joins TRBV9 and TRBJ2-5; 10 bases fit TRBD1. V dropped 3 bases and J dropped 4; count of bases not matched to a gene: 9. Germline values: CDR1 SGDLS, CDR2 YYNGEE. The CDR3 extends over 16 amino acids. CDR3 protein: CASSAGGQGQGETQYF. The DNA of the CDR3 is TGTGCCAGCAGCGCTGGGGGACAGGGGCAGGGAGAGACCCAGTACTTC.

The rearrangement links TRBV27 to TRBJ2-7; possibly TRBD1 or TRBD2 for D (5 bases each). The germline gives CDR1 MNHEY, CDR2 SMNVEV (reference sequence). V was cut by 6 bases and J by 6 bases, with 15 bases left in between. The CDR3 covers 13 residues. CDR3 in amino acids: CASRGVSSLEQYF. Here the CDR3 DNA reads TGTGCCAGCAGGGGGGTTTCGTCCCTCGAGCAGTACTTC.

This chain joins TRBV5-8 and TRBJ1-5; D unresolved. This CDR3 contains 20 residues. Trimming removed 8 bases from V and 0 bases from J, with 30 bases in between. Germline V gene data show CDR1 as SGHTS and CDR2 as YDEGEE. CDR3 in DNA: TGTGCCAGTCACTTTTGGACCCCCACACCCAGGATAATTAGCAATCAGCCCCAGCATTTT. Translation gives CASHFWTPTPRIISNQPQHF.

This clone has only one observation. The rearrangement uses TRBV10-3 and TRBJ2-7; D possibly corresponds to TRBD1 (6 bases). The CDR3 is 14 residues long. Germline V gene lookup returns CDR1 ENHRY and CDR2 SYGVKD. V was clipped by 2 bases and J by 0 bases, with 8 bases between them. CDR3: CAISEGQSSYEQYF. CDR3 sequence (DNA): TGTGCCATCAGTGAGGGACAGAGCTCCTACGAGCAGTACTTC.